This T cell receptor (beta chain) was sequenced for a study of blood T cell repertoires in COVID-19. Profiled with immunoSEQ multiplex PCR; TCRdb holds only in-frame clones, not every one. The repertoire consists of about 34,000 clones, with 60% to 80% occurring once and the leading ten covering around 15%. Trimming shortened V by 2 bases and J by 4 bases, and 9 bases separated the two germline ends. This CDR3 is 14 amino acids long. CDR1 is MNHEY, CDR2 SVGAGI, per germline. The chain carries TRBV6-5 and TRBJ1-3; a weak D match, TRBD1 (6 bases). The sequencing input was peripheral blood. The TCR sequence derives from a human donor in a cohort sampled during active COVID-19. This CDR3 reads CASSYRGAGNTIYF. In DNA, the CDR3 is TGTGCCAGCAGTTACCGGGGGGCGGGAAACACCATATATTTT.